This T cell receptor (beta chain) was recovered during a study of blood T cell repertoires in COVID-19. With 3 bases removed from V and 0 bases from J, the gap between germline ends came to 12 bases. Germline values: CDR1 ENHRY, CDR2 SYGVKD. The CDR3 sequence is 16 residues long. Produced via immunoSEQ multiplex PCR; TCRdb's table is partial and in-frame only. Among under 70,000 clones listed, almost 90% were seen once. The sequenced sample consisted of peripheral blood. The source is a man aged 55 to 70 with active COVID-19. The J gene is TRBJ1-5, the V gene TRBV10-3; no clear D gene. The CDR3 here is CAISDQQLLSNQPQHF. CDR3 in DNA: TGTGCCATCAGTGACCAACAGCTCCTTAGCAATCAGCCCCAGCATTTT.